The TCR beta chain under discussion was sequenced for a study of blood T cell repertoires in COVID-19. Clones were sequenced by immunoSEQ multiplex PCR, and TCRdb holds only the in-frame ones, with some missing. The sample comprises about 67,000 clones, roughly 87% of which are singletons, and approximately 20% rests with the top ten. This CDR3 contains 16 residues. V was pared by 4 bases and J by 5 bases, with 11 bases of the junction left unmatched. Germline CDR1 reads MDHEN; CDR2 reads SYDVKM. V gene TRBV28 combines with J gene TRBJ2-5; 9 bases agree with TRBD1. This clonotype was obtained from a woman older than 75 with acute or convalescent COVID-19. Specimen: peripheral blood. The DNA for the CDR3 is TGTGCCAGCAGTTCCCCCGGACAGGGGAGAGTCGAGACCCAGTACTTC. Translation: CASSSPGQGRVETQYF.